This T cell receptor beta chain was captured in a study of T cells in Graves' hyperthyroidism and ophthalmopathy. Broader study findings: Most thyroid clonotypes that were expanded above 0.001 also turned up in blood.

In the case of this clonotype: The antigen is undetermined.

What was amplified from RNA transcripts were TCR beta CDR3 regions. A set of HTBI primers served as the primers for a first-round RT-PCR of the TCR CDR3. One entry per CDR3 protein results from TCRdb running MiXCR on the multiplex PCR reads. The sample contains fewer than 450,000 distinct CDR3 sequences, about 18% of which appear only once. Together with thyroid ultrasound, orbital computed tomography, serum thyroxine and TRAb, clinical symptoms were used for diagnoses. At first hyperthyroidism diagnosis, before any ophthalmopathy symptoms, the blood sample was collected. The sequence was collected from a woman in her 30s with Graves' hyperthyroidism that later progressed to Graves' ophthalmopathy. Sequenced: blood.

The CDR3 loop reads CAGHPGQGNTEAFF. CDR3 DNA sequence: TGTGCCGGCCACCCGGGACAGGGGAACACTGAAGCTTTCTTT. The V call is TRBV27, the J call TRBJ1-1; 9 nucleotides match TRBD1. Germline lookup yields CDR1 MNHEY and CDR2 SMNVEV (reference sequence). The V gene end was trimmed by 11 bases and the J gene end by 1 base; junction bases not matched to a gene: 8. CDR3 length: 14 residues.